This T cell receptor (beta chain) was identified during a study of blood T cell repertoires in COVID-19. The CDR3 is 14 amino acids. Losses at the gene ends were 6 bases for V and 4 bases for J; bases not matched to a gene: 4. Germline values: CDR1 KGHDR, CDR2 SFDVKD. In the original workflow: Counts of nucleated cells, estimated from reference gene primer amplification, were obtained. Generated by immunoSEQ multiplex PCR, the TCRdb table keeps only in-frame clones and is missing some. That table is the source of V, J and clone size, and D and trimming were worked out from the DNA. The table has 250,000 to 300,000 clones, 70% to 90% seen once.

Sequencing used PBMCs or T cells enriched from blood (not recorded which). This clonotype was obtained from a man between 18 and 29 years old who had recovered from COVID-19. This chain uses TRBV24-1 with TRBJ2-3; 9 bases align to TRBD1. The DNA for the CDR3 is TGTGCCACCAGTAGGACAGGGGAAGCAGATACGCAGTATTTT. Translated, it gives CATSRTGEADTQYF.